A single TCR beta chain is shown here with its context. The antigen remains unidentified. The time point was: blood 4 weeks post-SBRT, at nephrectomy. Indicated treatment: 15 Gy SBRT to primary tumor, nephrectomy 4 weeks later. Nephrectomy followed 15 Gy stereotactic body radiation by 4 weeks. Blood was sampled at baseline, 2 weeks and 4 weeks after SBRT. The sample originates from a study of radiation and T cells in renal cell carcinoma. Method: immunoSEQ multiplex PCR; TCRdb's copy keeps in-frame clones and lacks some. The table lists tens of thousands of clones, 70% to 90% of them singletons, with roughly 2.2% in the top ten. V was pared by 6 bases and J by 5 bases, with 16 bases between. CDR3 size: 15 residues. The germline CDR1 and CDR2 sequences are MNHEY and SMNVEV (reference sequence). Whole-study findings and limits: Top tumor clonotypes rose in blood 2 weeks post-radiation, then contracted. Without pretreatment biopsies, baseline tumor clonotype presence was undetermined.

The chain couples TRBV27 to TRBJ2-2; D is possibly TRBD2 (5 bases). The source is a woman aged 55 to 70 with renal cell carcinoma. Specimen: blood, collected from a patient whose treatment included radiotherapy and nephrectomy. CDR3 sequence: CASSKGFPGTGELFF. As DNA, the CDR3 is TGTGCCAGCAGCAAGGGCTTCCCGGGGACCGGGGAGCTGTTTTTT.